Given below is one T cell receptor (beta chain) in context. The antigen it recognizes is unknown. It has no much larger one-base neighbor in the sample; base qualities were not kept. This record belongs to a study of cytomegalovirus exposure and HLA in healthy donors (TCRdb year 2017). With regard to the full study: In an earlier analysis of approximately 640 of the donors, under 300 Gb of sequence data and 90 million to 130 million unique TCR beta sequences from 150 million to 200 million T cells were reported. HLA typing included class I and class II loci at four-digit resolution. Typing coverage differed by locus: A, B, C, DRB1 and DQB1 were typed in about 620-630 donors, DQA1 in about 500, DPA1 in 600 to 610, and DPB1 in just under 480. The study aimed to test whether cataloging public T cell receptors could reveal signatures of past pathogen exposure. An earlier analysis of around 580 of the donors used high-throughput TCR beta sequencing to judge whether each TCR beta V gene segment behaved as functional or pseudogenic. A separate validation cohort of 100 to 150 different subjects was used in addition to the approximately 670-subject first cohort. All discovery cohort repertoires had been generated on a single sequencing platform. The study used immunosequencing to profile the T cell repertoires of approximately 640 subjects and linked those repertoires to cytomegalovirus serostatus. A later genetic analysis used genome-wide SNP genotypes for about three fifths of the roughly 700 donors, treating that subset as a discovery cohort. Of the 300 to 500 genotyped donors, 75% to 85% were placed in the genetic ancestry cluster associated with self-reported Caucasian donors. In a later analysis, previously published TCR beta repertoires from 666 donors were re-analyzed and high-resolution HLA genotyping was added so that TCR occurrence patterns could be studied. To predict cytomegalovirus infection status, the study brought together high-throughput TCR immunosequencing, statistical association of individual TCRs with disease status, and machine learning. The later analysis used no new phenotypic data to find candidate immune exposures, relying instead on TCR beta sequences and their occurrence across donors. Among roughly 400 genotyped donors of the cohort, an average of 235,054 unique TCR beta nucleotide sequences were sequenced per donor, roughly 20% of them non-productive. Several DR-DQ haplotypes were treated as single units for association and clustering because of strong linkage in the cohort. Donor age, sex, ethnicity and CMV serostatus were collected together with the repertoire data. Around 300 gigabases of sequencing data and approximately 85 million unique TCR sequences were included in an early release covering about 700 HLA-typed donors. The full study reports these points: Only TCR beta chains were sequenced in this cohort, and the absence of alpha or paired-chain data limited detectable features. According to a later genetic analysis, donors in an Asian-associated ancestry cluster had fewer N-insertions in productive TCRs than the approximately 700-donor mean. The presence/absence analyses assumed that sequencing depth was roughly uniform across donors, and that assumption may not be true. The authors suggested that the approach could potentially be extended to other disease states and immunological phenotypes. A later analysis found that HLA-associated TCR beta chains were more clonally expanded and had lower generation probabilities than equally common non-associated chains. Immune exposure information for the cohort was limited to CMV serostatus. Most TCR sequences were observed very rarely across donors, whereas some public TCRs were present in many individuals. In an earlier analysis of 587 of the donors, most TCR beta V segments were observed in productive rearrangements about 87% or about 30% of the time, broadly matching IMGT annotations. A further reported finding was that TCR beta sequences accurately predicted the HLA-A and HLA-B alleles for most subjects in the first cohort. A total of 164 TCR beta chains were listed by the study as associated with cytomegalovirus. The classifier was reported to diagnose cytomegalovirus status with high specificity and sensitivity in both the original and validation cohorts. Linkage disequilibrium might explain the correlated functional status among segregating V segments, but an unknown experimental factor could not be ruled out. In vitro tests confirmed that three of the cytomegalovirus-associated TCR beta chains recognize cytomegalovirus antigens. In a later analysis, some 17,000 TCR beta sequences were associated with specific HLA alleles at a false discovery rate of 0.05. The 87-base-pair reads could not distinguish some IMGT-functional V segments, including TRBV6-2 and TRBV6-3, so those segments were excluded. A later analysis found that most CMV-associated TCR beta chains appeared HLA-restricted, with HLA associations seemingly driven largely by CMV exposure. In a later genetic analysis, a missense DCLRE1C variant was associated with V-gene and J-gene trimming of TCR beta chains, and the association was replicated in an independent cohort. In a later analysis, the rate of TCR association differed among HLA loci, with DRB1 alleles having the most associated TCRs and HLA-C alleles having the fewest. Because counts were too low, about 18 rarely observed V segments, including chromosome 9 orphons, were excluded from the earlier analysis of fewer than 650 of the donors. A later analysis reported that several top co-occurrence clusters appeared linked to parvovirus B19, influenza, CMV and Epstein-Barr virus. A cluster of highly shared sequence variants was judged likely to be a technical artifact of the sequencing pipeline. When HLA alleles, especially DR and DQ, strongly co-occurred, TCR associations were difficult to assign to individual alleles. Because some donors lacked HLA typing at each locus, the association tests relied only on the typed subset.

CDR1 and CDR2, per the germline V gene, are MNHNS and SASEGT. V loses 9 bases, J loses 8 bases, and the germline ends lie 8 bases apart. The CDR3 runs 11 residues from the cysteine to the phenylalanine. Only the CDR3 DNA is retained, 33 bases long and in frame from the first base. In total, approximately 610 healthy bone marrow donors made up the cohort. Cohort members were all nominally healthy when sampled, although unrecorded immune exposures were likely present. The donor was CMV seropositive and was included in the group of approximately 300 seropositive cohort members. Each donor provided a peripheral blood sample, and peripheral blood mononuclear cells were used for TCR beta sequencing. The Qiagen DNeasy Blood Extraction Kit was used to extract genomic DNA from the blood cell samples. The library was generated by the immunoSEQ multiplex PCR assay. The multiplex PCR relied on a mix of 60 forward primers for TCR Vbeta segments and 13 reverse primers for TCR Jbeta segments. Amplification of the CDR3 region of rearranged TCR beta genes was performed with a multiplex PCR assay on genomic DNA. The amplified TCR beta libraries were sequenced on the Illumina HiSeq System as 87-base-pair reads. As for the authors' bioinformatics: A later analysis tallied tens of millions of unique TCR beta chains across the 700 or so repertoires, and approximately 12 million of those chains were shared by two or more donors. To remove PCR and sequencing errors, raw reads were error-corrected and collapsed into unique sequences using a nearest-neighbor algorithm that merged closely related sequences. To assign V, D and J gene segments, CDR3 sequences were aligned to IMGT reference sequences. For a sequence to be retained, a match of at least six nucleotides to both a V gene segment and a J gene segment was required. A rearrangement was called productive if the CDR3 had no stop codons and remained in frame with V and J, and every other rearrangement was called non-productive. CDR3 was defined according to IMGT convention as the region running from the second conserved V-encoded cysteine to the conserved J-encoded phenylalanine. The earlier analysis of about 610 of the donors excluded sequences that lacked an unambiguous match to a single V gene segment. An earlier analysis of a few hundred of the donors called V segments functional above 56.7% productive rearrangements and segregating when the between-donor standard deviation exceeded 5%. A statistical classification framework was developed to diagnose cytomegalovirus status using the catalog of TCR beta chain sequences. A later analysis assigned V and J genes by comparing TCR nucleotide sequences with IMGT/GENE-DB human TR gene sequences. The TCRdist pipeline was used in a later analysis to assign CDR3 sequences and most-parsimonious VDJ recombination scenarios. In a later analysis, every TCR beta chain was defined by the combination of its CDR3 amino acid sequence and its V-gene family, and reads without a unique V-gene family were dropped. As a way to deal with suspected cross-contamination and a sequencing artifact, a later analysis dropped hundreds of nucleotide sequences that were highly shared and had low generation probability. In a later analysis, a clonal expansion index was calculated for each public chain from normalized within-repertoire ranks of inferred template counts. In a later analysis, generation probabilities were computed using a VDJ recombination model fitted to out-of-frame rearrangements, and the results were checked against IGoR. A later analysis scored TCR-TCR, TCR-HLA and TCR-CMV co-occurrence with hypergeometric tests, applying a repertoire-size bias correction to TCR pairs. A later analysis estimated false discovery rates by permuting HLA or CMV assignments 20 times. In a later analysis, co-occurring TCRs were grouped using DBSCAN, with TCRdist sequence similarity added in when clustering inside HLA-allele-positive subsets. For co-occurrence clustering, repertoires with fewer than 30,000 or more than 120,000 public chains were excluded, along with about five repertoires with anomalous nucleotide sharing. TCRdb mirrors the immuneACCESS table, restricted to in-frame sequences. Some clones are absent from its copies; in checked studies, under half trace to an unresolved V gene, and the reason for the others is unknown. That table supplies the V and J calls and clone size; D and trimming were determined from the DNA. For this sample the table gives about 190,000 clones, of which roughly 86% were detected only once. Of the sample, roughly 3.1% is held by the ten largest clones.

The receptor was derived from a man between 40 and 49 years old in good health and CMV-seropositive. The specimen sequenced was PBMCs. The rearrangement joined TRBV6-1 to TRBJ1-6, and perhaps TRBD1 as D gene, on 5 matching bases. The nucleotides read TGTGCCAGTTGGGGCGATTCACCCCTCCACTTT. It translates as CASWGDSPLHF.